Following are 18 T cell receptor beta chains from one sample sequenced in a study of T cell responses to AZD1222 COVID-19 vaccine. Profiling relied on immunoSEQ multiplex PCR, and the TCRdb table lists in-frame clones only, not all of them. The table includes about 160,000 clones, about 88% detected once. The sample here was peripheral blood, taken on day 0 of AZD1222 vaccination. These receptors were obtained from an adult in good health.

The V call is TRBV7-9, the J call TRBJ2-1, with D perhaps being TRBD1 or TRBD2 (5 bases each). The CDR3 consists of 13 residues. V was cut by 2 bases and J by 13 bases, with 15 bases left in between. Germline loops: CDR1 SEHNR, CDR2 FQNEAQ (reference sequence). The CDR3 DNA is TGTGCCAGCAGCTTAACACTTGGGGACCCTCAGTTCTTC. It yields the protein CASSLTLGDPQFF.

V and J are TRBV2 and TRBJ1-1, with unresolved D. Germline V gene data show CDR1 as SNHLY and CDR2 as FYNNEI. The length of the CDR3 is 12 residues. Trimming took off 5 bases at V and 10 bases at J, with 14 bases between the two ends. The CDR3 here is CASSYDLLGAFF. CDR3 DNA sequence: TGTGCCAGCAGTTATGACCTTCTGGGAGCTTTCTTT.

This chain's CDR3 is CSVGLGQSYGYTF. The CDR3 coding sequence is TGCAGCGTTGGTCTGGGACAGAGCTATGGCTACACCTTC. This chain uses TRBV29-1 with TRBJ1-2, with 7 nucleotides matching TRBD1. Germline CDR1 reads SQVTM; CDR2 reads ANQGSEA. The CDR3 has 13 amino acids. With 4 bases clipped from V and 4 bases from J, the junction kept 6 bases outside the gene matches.

The chain links TRBV7-3 to TRBJ2-4; D possibly corresponds to TRBD2 (5 bases). This CDR3 is 16 amino acids long. Germline V gene lookup returns CDR1 SGHTA and CDR2 FQGTGA. V was shortened by 5 bases and J by 1 base, with 15 bases between the two germline ends. The CDR3 protein is CASSPSGGSAKNIQYF. The CDR3 DNA follows: TGTGCCAGCAGCCCAAGCGGAGGATCTGCCAAAAACATTCAGTACTTC.

This chain connects TRBV6-4 to TRBJ2-2; 7 bases line up with TRBD2. The CDR3 is 15 residues long. The junction had 7 bases not matched to a gene; V was cut back by 4 bases and J by 5 bases. Germline CDR1 is MRHNA and CDR2 is SNTAGT. The CDR3 sequence: CASSATSEYTGELFF. CDR3 coding DNA: TGTGCCAGCAGTGCTACTAGCGAGTATACCGGGGAGCTGTTTTTT.

Written as DNA, the CDR3 is TGTGCCAGCAGTGAAGGACAGCGCCCAGCCAGTGGCTACACCTTC. Encoded protein: CASSEGQRPASGYTF. This chain joins TRBV25-1 and TRBJ1-2, with D maybe TRBD1 (6 bases). Trimming shortened V by 2 bases and J by 7 bases, and 17 bases separated the two germline ends. This CDR3 comprises 15 residues. Looked up from germline, CDR1 is MGHDK and CDR2 is SYGVNS.

The chain has TRBV7-3 and TRBJ1-1, with D hard to call. The V gene lost 2 bases and the J gene lost 2 bases, with 9 bases spanning the gap. CDR3 length: 14 residues. Per the germline V gene, CDR1 is SGHTA and CDR2 is FQGTGA. CDR3 coding DNA: TGTGCCAGCAGCTTACAACAGATAAACACTGAAGCTTTCTTT. It yields the protein CASSLQQINTEAFF.

The J gene is TRBJ2-1, the V gene TRBV18, with 8 bases matching TRBD2. The CDR3 contains 22 residues. Germline values: CDR1 KGHSH, CDR2 LQKENI. The V segment lost 1 base and the J segment 2 bases; nucleotides outside the gene matches: 22. This CDR3 is CASSPRGRGGNIREGAYNEQFF. As DNA, the CDR3 is TGTGCCAGCTCACCACGCGGCAGGGGAGGGAATATCCGGGAGGGCGCCTACAATGAGCAGTTCTTC.

This chain connects TRBV27 to TRBJ2-7; 8 nucleotides align to TRBD1. This CDR3 has 13 amino acids. The V segment lost 5 bases and the J segment 1 base; nucleotides outside the gene matches: 1. The germline V gene has CDR1 MNHEY and CDR2 SMNVEV (reference sequence). CDR3 in amino acids: CASSRTGSYEQYF. CDR3 nucleotide sequence: TGTGCCAGCAGTAGGACAGGGTCCTACGAGCAGTACTTC.

The chain employs TRBV2 and TRBJ1-6, with 8 positions matching TRBD1. The V gene's germline CDR1 is SNHLY and CDR2 FYNNEI. V lost 3 bases to trimming and J lost 7 bases; unmatched junction nucleotides: 11. There are 17 residues in the CDR3. The CDR3: CASSDRDRGEVNSPLHF. CDR3 sequence (DNA): TGTGCCAGCAGTGATCGAGACAGGGGCGAAGTGAATTCACCCCTCCACTTT.

The genes are TRBV15 and TRBJ1-6; 10 bases fit TRBD1. This CDR3 comprises 17 residues. Germline loops: CDR1 LNHNV, CDR2 YYDKDF (reference sequence). After removal of 1 base from V and 9 bases from J, the junction contained 9 bases not matched to a gene. The CDR3 here is CATSRAGTGDGTSPLHF. DNA of the CDR3: TGTGCCACCAGCAGAGCCGGGACAGGGGATGGGACTTCACCCCTCCACTTT.

This clone was seen once. The chain couples TRBV28 to TRBJ1-6, with D maybe TRBD1 (5 bases). Trimming removed 8 bases at V and 10 bases at J, with 18 bases between. Germline assignment: CDR1 MDHEN and CDR2 SYDVKM. This CDR3 contains 14 residues. The CDR3: CASRLSGSLSPLHF. The CDR3 coding sequence is TGTGCCAGCCGGTTATCAGGGAGTCTCTCACCCCTCCACTTT.

The gene calls are TRBV5-5 and TRBJ1-6; TRBD1 matches at 8 bases. Germline CDR1 SGHKS, CDR2 YYEKEE (reference sequence). V lost 6 bases, J lost 8 bases, and 7 bases stayed unmatched. CDR3 size: 14 residues. In DNA form, the CDR3 reads TGTGCCAGCACCGGACAGGGAAATTATTCACCCCTCCACTTT. It specifies CASTGQGNYSPLHF.

This clone was detected once. The chain couples TRBV6-4 to TRBJ1-3; D gene ambiguous. V lost 9 bases and J 0 bases, leaving 24 bases between the germline ends. The CDR3 spans 18 residues. Germline CDR1 MRHNA, CDR2 SNTAGT. CDR3 residues: CARPRGVLGCYSGNTIYF. As DNA, the CDR3 is TGTGCCAGACCCCGTGGGGTATTGGGGTGCTACTCTGGAAACACCATATATTTT.

This clone appeared once. This chain links TRBV10-2 with TRBJ1-1; D may be TRBD1 (5 bases). CDR1 and CDR2 from the germline V gene are WSHSY and SAAADI. CDR3 size: 13 residues. V was shortened by 6 bases and J by 6 bases, with 14 bases between the two germline ends. Here the CDR3 DNA reads TGCGCCAGCAGGGGAGGGGACGCCCCTGAAGCTTTCTTT. Its translation is CASRGGDAPEAFF.

The chain carries TRBV11-2 and TRBJ2-7; a possible D gene is TRBD2 (6 bases). From germline, CDR1 is SGHAT and CDR2 FQNNGV. The CDR3 consists of 16 residues. The V and J ends lost 2 bases and 5 bases respectively, with 19 bases between them. In DNA, the CDR3 is TGTGCCAGCAGCTTAACCCTTAGCGCCTGGGGGGACGAGCAGTACTTC. It encodes CASSLTLSAWGDEQYF.

The CDR3 sequence: CAWSPGGRGYTF. CDR3 coding DNA: TGTGCCTGGAGTCCCGGGGGTCGAGGCTACACCTTC. V and J are TRBV30 and TRBJ1-2, with TRBD1 as a possible D gene (5 bases). CDR1 GTSNPN and CDR2 SVGIG come from the germline V gene (reference sequence). V was shortened by 2 bases and J by 8 bases, with 12 bases between the two germline ends. There are 12 residues in the CDR3.

The V call is TRBV7-9, the J call TRBJ1-5; D is undetermined. The germline V and J ends were trimmed by 0 bases and 4 bases, with 1 base remaining between them. The CDR3 is 12 residues long. Looked up from germline, CDR1 is SEHNR and CDR2 is FQNEAQ (reference sequence). The DNA for the CDR3 is TGTGCCAGCAGCTTAGCAAATCAGCCCCAGCATTTT. The encoded protein is CASSLANQPQHF.